This T cell receptor beta chain was obtained from a study of human T cells and chemical hapten exposure. As for time point: patch test 1, 2 weeks after DPC sensitization. Treatment noted: therapeutic diphenylcyclopropenone sensitization with weekly scalp DPC. CDR1 and CDR2 from the germline V gene are SGHTA and FQGTGA. The CDR3 has 13 residues. Trimming stripped 3 bases from V and 13 bases from J, with 16 bases between. In the case of this clonotype: Its antigen is not known.

Study-wide results and limits: The formation of large CDR3 similarity clusters by expanded TCRs significantly exceeded that of controls. Given that the donors had alopecia, their immune response may differ from that seen in healthy people.

The library attached unique molecular identifiers to individual cDNA molecules. TCRdb recomputed calls from the RACE reads with MiXCR, one row per CDR3 protein. This sample has roughly 180,000 distinct CDR3 sequences; approximately 20% occur once, and the top ten carry about 7%. The sequencing here drew on whole blood, taken in connection with sensitization to the hapten diphenylcyclopropenone (DPC). The J gene is TRBJ2-1, the V gene TRBV7-3; D is perhaps TRBD2 (6 bases). The origin of this receptor is a woman in her forties or fifties with alopecia areata. Some clones in this sample may be carry-over from other donors' samples. CDR3 bases: TGTGCCAGCAGCTTGGCAAAAGCGGGTTTACAGTTCTTC. It translates to CASSLAKAGLQFF.